These 8 T cell receptor beta chains came from one sample sequenced in a study of T cells in Graves' hyperthyroidism and ophthalmopathy. RNA transcripts gave rise to amplified TCR beta CDR3 regions. Carried out on the TCR CDR3, a first-round RT-PCR used the HTBI primer set. TCRdb itself ran the multiplex PCR reads through MiXCR, one entry per CDR3 protein. The sample records under 400,000 distinct CDR3 sequences, approximately 16% being singletons. Sequences were obtained from blood. These receptors all stem from a man aged 25-40 years with Graves' hyperthyroidism.

At least ten counts were recorded for this clonotype. The J gene is TRBJ2-7, the V gene TRBV27; the D gene is possibly TRBD2 (6 bases). Germline V gene lookup returns CDR1 MNHEY and CDR2 SMNVEV (reference sequence). The CDR3 is made up of 15 amino acids. Between the trimmed V and J ends, which lost 2 bases and 6 bases, there was a span of 17 bases. The CDR3 region is CASSLKGLIRREQYF. The CDR3 DNA sequence: TGTGCCAGCAGTTTAAAGGGACTCATTCGGCGCGAGCAGTACTTC.

The chain joins TRBV5-6 to TRBJ2-6; TRBD1 aligns across 9 bases. Germline CDR1 reads SGHDT; CDR2 reads YYEEEE. After removal of 7 bases from V and 8 bases from J, the junction contained 7 bases not matched to a gene. This CDR3 region has 14 residues. The chain's CDR3 is CASGGTGRTNVLTF. CDR3 DNA: TGTGCCAGCGGGGGGACAGGGAGAACCAACGTCCTGACTTTC.

Many counts were recorded for this clonotype. The chain joins TRBV20-1 to TRBJ2-6; tentative D call: TRBD1 (6 bases). The CDR3 loop spans 14 amino acids. V was shortened by 2 bases and J by 2 bases, with 7 bases between the two germline ends. Germline CDR1 DFQATT, CDR2 SNEGSKA (reference sequence). Here the CDR3 DNA reads TGCAGTGCTAGACACAGGGCTGGGGCCAACGTCCTGACTTTC. Amino acid sequence: CSARHRAGANVLTF.

This rearrangement joins TRBV4-2 to TRBJ2-5; D may be TRBD2 (7 bases). The CDR3 runs 15 residues. The germline CDR1 and CDR2 sequences are LGHNA and YNFKEQ. V was pared by 3 bases and J by 5 bases, with 16 bases between. This CDR3 is CASSHPGGALETQYF. The CDR3 coding sequence is TGTGCCAGCAGCCATCCTGGGGGGGCCTTGGAGACCCAGTACTTC.

This clonotype came up many times. The V call is TRBV28, the J call TRBJ2-7, with 10 bases matching TRBD2. Germline V lookup: CDR1 MDHEN, CDR2 SYDVKM. This CDR3 has 15 residues. Trimming cost V 5 bases and J 4 bases; bases outside gene matches: 8. CDR3 bases: TGTGCCAGCAGTCCCCTTAGCGGGAGGCCTTACGAGCAGTACTTC. Translating it yields CASSPLSGRPYEQYF. The variable domain in full, with the rest retrieved from reference TRBV28 and TRBJ2-7, is DVKVTQSSRYLVKRTGEKVFLECVQDMDHENMFWYRQDPGLGLRLIYFSYDVKMKEKGDIPEGYSVSREKKERFSLILESASTNQTSMYLCASSPLSGRPYEQYFGPGTRLTVT.

This chain links TRBV11-2 with TRBJ1-6, with D perhaps TRBD1 (5 bases). Trimming stripped 5 bases from V and 13 bases from J, with 15 bases between. The CDR3 has 13 amino acids. CDR1 and CDR2 from the germline V gene are SGHAT and FQNNGV. The CDR3 here is CASSPEVRAPLHF. DNA of the CDR3: TGTGCCAGCAGCCCAGAGGTCAGGGCGCCCCTCCACTTT.

At least ten counts were recorded for this clonotype. The chain carries TRBV6-1 and TRBJ2-5, with D perhaps matching TRBD2 (6 bases). CDR1 and CDR2 (germline): MNHNS, SASEGT. V was shortened by 5 bases and J by 5 bases, with 18 bases between the two germline ends. This CDR3 spans 15 amino acids. The CDR3 sequence is CASSWSEGPSETQYF. In DNA, the CDR3 is TGTGCCAGCAGTTGGTCGGAGGGCCCCTCCGAGACCCAGTACTTC.

This clonotype came up many times. J is TRBJ1-1 and V is TRBV28; tentatively, D is TRBD1 (5 bases). Trimming shortened V by 3 bases and J by 10 bases, and 18 bases separated the two germline ends. This CDR3 is built from 14 residues. The V gene's germline CDR1 is MDHEN and CDR2 SYDVKM. DNA for the CDR3: TGTGCCAGCAGTTTTATAGGAGGGGCCGGAGGAGCTTTCTTT. It yields the protein CASSFIGGAGGAFF.